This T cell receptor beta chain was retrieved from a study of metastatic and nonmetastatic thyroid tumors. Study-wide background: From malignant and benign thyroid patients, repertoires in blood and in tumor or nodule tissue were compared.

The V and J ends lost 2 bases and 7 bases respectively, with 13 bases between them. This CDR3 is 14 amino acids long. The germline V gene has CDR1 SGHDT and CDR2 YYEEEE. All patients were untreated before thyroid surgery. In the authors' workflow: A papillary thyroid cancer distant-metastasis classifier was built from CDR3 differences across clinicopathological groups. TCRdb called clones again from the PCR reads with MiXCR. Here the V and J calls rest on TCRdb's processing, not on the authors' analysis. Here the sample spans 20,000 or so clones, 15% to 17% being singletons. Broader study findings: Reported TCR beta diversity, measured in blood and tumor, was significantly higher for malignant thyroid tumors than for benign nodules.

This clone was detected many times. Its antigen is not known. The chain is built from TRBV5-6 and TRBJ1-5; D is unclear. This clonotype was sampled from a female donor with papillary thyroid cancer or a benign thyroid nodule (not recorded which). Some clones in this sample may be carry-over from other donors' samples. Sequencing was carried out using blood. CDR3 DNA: TGTGCCAGCAGCTTTAATCGGGGAAACCAGCCCCAGCATTTT. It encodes CASSFNRGNQPQHF.